This TCR beta chain was sequenced for a study of blood T cell repertoires in COVID-19 (TCRdb year 2020). At the level of the whole study: Collaborator samples came from the United States, Italy and Spain and covered acute and convalescent phases of COVID-19. The prospective study material was composed of cDNA or gDNA derived from T cells, B-cell-depleted T cells, or PBMCs. The dataset comprised deeply sampled blood TCRbeta repertoires from subjects exposed to, actively infected with, or recovered from COVID-19. The repertoires were released in a freely available public database intended as a resource for research on the immune response to SARS-CoV-2. The samples were drawn from two sources: the first 160 participants of the ongoing ImmuneRACE study, and fewer than 1,500 subjects contributed by 6 global collaborators. A de-identified subject ID, COVID-19 status, age in years and sex were almost always included in the sample metadata. Where available, HLA class I and class II types were taken from metadata supplied by the sample provider and were not determined by assay-based typing.

Concerning this clone itself: This receptor's antigen is unknown. No per-base quality is available; no much larger clone lies one base away.

The CDR3 has 15 amino acids, counting the end cysteine and phenylalanine. Only the CDR3 part of the read is kept: 45 bases, read in frame from the first base. For this chain, trimming is 4 bases at the V end and 4 bases at the J end, and the number of junction bases without a gene match is 7. In the germline V gene, CDR1 corresponds to SGHTA and CDR2 to FQGNSA. Study-wide findings and limitations: Clinical and demographic metadata were provided uncurated, with the amount varying by source and participant.

TCRbeta CDR3 regions were amplified from genomic DNA by means of the immunoSEQ Assay, a bias-controlled multiplex PCR. As for how the authors treated the data: Nucleated cell counts per sample were estimated from amplification of reference gene primers within the assay. To quantify the absolute abundance of each unique TCRbeta CDR3 rearrangement, sequence reads were collapsed and filtered. Productive Simpson clonality was computed per sample as the square root of Simpson's diversity index over productive rearrangements. Entries here come from immuneACCESS through TCRdb and include only in-frame sequences with V and J called. Some clones fail to appear in such tables; in the studies checked, an unresolved V gene covers under half of the shortfall, and the cause of the remainder is unknown. V, J and clone size reflect that table, while D and trimming were determined from the DNA. The sample records roughly 250,000 clones, more than 80% of which are singletons. Approximately 5.7% of the sample comes from the top ten.

Whole blood was collected in K2EDTA tubes by collaborating institutions according to the institutions' own protocols. For TCRbeta analysis, collaborators shipped samples in one of three forms: frozen whole blood, isolated PBMCs, or DNA extracted from either of those sample types. The sequence links TRBV7-2 to TRBJ2-7; TRBD1 matches 10 bases in the middle. The receptor comes from a human donor in a cohort sampled during active COVID-19. Sequenced: peripheral blood. The DNA sequence is TGTGCCAGCAGCTACCGACAGGGGGCGGGGTACGAGCAGTACTTC. It codes for CASSYRQGAGYEQYF.